This T cell receptor (beta chain) is drawn from a study of OX40 agonist ivuxolimab in advanced cancers. A note on the overall study: The costimulatory receptor OX40 (CD134) was targeted by ivuxolimab, a fully human IgG2 agonistic monoclonal antibody. Intravenous ivuxolimab was administered to patients every 2 weeks at six dose levels: 0.01, 0.1, 0.3, 1.5, 3 and 10 mg/kg. Among the roughly 52 dose-escalation patients, around 19 had hepatocellular carcinoma, roughly 15 melanoma, 9 renal cell carcinoma and 9 head and neck cancer. A male proportion of approximately 83% and a mean age of approximately 60 years, ranging from about 20 to 80, were recorded for the dose-escalation cohort. Patients were allowed to have had prior anti-PD-1, anti-PD-L1 or anti-CTLA-4 therapy, and around 37% of the dose-escalation patients had previously received checkpoint inhibitors. Partial responses were achieved by three dose-escalation patients, of whom one had hepatocellular carcinoma and two had cutaneous melanoma. Peripheral TCRbeta sequencing was intended to test whether TCR sequence diversity was altered and clonal T-cell expansion was caused by ivuxolimab. The paper describes the monotherapy dose-escalation part (N of about 54 patients) of the phase I trial of ivuxolimab.

Genomic DNA was extracted from sorted cells for sequencing of the TCRbeta CDR3 region. The immunoSEQ Assay was used to sequence the TCRbeta CDR3 regions. TCRdb mirrors the immuneACCESS table, restricted to in-frame sequences. Some clones are absent from its copies; in checked studies, under half trace to an unresolved V gene, and the reason for the others is unknown. The sample table contains more than 60,000 clones; only one count was recorded for roughly 81% of them. The ten largest clonotypes hold over 1.5% of the sample. The CDR3 starts with the cysteine, ends with the phenylalanine, and has 16 residues. Only the CDR3 DNA is retained, 48 bases long and in frame from the first base. CDR1 and CDR2 are drawn from the germline V gene: SNHLY, FYNNEI. V is reduced by 5 bases and J by 3 bases, leaving a spacing of 20 bases between them. Study-level results and caveats: On average, CD8+ T cells showed more expanded clones than CD4+ T cells after ivuxolimab. Low levels of normalized T-cell clonal expansion were also shown by some nonresponding patients. At doses of 0.1 to 3.0 mg/kg, clonal expansion of both CD4+ and CD8+ T cells in blood was seen between baseline and week 6. Partial responders in the 0.1-3.0 mg/kg groups had among the lowest normalized peripheral clonal expansion, especially among CD8+ T cells. Which antigens the clonally expanded peripheral T cells were specific for was not determined.

For this clone: No antigen is known for it. Base quality data are lacking; no much larger clone is found one base away.

The trial excluded patients who had a history of autoimmune disease or were on systemic immunosuppression. In every dose cohort, peripheral blood was drawn for TCR sequencing at baseline, cycle 4 day 1, and cycle 7 day 1. Samples were obtained from an open-label, multicenter, first-in-human phase I dose-escalation trial of ivuxolimab. The trial enrolled adults with locally advanced or metastatic head and neck squamous cell, hepatocellular, melanoma or renal cell carcinoma. Before TCR sequencing, CD4+ T cells and CD8+ T cells from peripheral blood were sorted into separate populations. The sequence was collected from an adult with an advanced solid tumor such as melanoma, head and neck, liver or kidney cancer. The sequence joins TRBV2 to TRBJ2-7; the D region may be TRBD1 or TRBD2, each matching 5 bases equally. The sample in question was CD4+ or CD8+ T cells sorted from blood, obtained in a trial of the OX40 agonist ivuxolimab. This receptor carries the CDR3 CASSRMGRQWVYEQYF. The DNA sequence is as follows: TGTGCCAGCAGTCGTATGGGGAGACAGTGGGTCTACGAGCAGTACTTC.